This is a list of T cell receptor beta chains from one sample in a study of T cells in narcolepsy. Measured with immunoSEQ multiplex PCR; TCRdb has only the in-frame clones, and not every one. The sample has about 32,000 clones, roughly 87% seen once; the top ten hold 0.55% to 0.8%. The specimen sequenced was memory (CD45RA-) CD4+ T cells from blood. These receptors originate from a human donor in good health. CDR3s include the opening cysteine and the closing phenylalanine or tryptophan. D genes are given only for firm matches. Only some rows state a clone size, as once, few, many or a class for expanded clones.

j_call: TRBJ2-3; d_call: .; clone_size: .; v_call: TRBV25-1; cdr3_aa: CASSEDTRTSTQYF; cdr3_nt: TGTGCCAGCAGTGAAGACACCAGAACAAGTACGCAGTATTTT
j_call: TRBJ1-3; d_call: .; clone_size: .; v_call: TRBV9; cdr3_aa: CASSLSGSHSGNTIYF; cdr3_nt: TGTGCCAGCAGCCTCTCAGGGAGCCACTCTGGAAACACCATATATTTT
j_call: TRBJ1-5; d_call: .; clone_size: .; v_call: TRBV2; cdr3_aa: CASGGAVLNQPQHF; cdr3_nt: TGTGCCTCGGGGGGCGCTGTTCTCAATCAGCCCCAGCATTTT
j_call: TRBJ2-3; d_call: .; clone_size: once; v_call: TRBV11-3; cdr3_aa: CASSLGPSVDTQYF; cdr3_nt: TGTGCCAGCAGCTTAGGTCCTTCTGTGGATACGCAGTATTTT
j_call: TRBJ2-5; d_call: TRBD2; clone_size: .; v_call: TRBV10-2; cdr3_aa: CASLGGAPETQYF; cdr3_nt: TGCGCCAGCCTCGGGGGGGCCCCGGAGACCCAGTACTTC
j_call: TRBJ1-5; d_call: .; clone_size: .; v_call: TRBV6-1; cdr3_aa: CASSEEWSNQPQHF; cdr3_nt: TGTGCCAGCAGTGAAGAGTGGAGCAATCAGCCCCAGCATTTT
j_call: TRBJ1-2; d_call: .; clone_size: .; v_call: TRBV5-4; cdr3_aa: CASSLAGSVLKALSYTF; cdr3_nt: TGTGCCAGCAGCTTGGCCGGGTCGGTACTGAAGGCCTTAAGCTACACCTTC
j_call: TRBJ2-4; d_call: .; clone_size: .; v_call: TRBV7-2; cdr3_aa: CASKGNQHLNIQYF; cdr3_nt: TGTGCCAGCAAGGGCAACCAGCACCTAAACATTCAGTACTTC
j_call: TRBJ2-3; d_call: .; clone_size: .; v_call: TRBV7-8; cdr3_aa: CASSLSSRLSTDTQYF; cdr3_nt: TGTGCCAGCAGCTTATCTTCCCGGCTTAGCACAGATACGCAGTATTTT
j_call: TRBJ2-5; d_call: TRBD1; clone_size: .; v_call: TRBV6-6; cdr3_aa: CATSQGVLQETQYF; cdr3_nt: TGTGCAACATCCCAGGGGGTCCTACAAGAGACCCAGTACTTC
j_call: TRBJ2-1; d_call: .; clone_size: .; v_call: TRBV11-2; cdr3_aa: CASEAYNEQFF; cdr3_nt: TGTGCCAGCGAGGCTTACAATGAGCAGTTCTTC
j_call: TRBJ1-5; d_call: TRBD1; clone_size: .; v_call: TRBV19; cdr3_aa: CASSTRDRHFNQPQHF; cdr3_nt: TGTGCCAGTAGTACACGGGACAGGCACTTCAATCAGCCCCAGCATTTT
j_call: TRBJ2-7; d_call: TRBD1; clone_size: .; v_call: TRBV29-1; cdr3_aa: CSVAQGAHEQYF; cdr3_nt: TGCAGCGTTGCCCAGGGGGCCCACGAGCAGTACTTC
j_call: TRBJ1-6; d_call: .; clone_size: .; v_call: TRBV2; cdr3_aa: CASNPERGPLHF; cdr3_nt: TGTGCCAGCAACCCCGAACGGGGACCCCTCCACTTT
j_call: TRBJ2-3; d_call: TRBD1; clone_size: .; v_call: TRBV27; cdr3_aa: CASSLGQGASTDTQYF; cdr3_nt: TGTGCCAGCAGTTTGGGACAGGGGGCGAGCACAGATACGCAGTATTTT
j_call: TRBJ1-4; d_call: TRBD1; clone_size: .; v_call: TRBV27; cdr3_aa: CASSPRTGTNEKLFF; cdr3_nt: TGTGCCAGCAGTCCCAGGACAGGGACTAATGAAAAACTGTTTTTT
j_call: TRBJ2-7; d_call: .; clone_size: few; v_call: TRBV5-4; cdr3_aa: CASSSGPYEQYF; cdr3_nt: TGTGCCAGCAGCTCCGGTCCTTACGAGCAGTACTTC
j_call: TRBJ2-3; d_call: .; clone_size: .; v_call: TRBV7-2; cdr3_aa: CASIRWGTAVTDTQYF; cdr3_nt: TGTGCCAGCATCCGGTGGGGGACCGCTGTCACAGATACGCAGTATTTT
j_call: TRBJ1-6; d_call: .; clone_size: once; v_call: TRBV7-9; cdr3_aa: CASSSSEVALHF; cdr3_nt: TGTGCCAGCAGCTCCTCGGAGGTTGCGCTCCACTTT
j_call: TRBJ2-5; d_call: .; clone_size: once; v_call: TRBV4-1; cdr3_aa: CASSLGERTHQETQYF; cdr3_nt: TGCGCCAGCAGCCTAGGAGAAAGGACTCACCAAGAGACCCAGTACTTC
j_call: TRBJ1-1; d_call: .; clone_size: few; v_call: TRBV6-5; cdr3_aa: CASRSQVTEAFF; cdr3_nt: TGTGCCAGCAGATCACAGGTGACTGAAGCTTTCTTT
j_call: TRBJ1-2; d_call: .; clone_size: .; v_call: TRBV5-1; cdr3_aa: CASSLAGAGGYTF; cdr3_nt: TGCGCCAGCAGCTTGGCCGGTGCGGGTGGCTACACCTTC
j_call: TRBJ2-1; d_call: TRBD1; clone_size: .; v_call: TRBV6-4; cdr3_aa: CASSERGLGYNEQFF; cdr3_nt: TGTGCCAGCAGTGAGAGGGGGCTCGGATACAATGAGCAGTTCTTC
j_call: TRBJ2-3; d_call: .; clone_size: .; v_call: TRBV10-3; cdr3_aa: CAISSSRDSDTQYF; cdr3_nt: TGTGCCATCAGTTCCTCCAGGGATTCAGATACGCAGTATTTT
j_call: TRBJ2-3; d_call: TRBD2; clone_size: .; v_call: TRBV5-1; cdr3_aa: CASSFLASGADTQYF; cdr3_nt: TGCGCCAGCAGTTTCCTCGCCAGCGGGGCAGATACGCAGTATTTT
j_call: TRBJ2-3; d_call: TRBD2; clone_size: .; v_call: TRBV28; cdr3_aa: CASTVGGGLHTQYF; cdr3_nt: TGTGCCAGCACCGTCGGGGGGGGGCTACATACGCAGTATTTT
j_call: TRBJ2-1; d_call: TRBD2; clone_size: .; v_call: TRBV2; cdr3_aa: CASSGGLAGGRYNEQFF; cdr3_nt: TGTGCCAGCAGTGGAGGGCTAGCGGGGGGCCGGTACAATGAGCAGTTCTTC
j_call: TRBJ2-4; d_call: .; clone_size: .; v_call: TRBV28; cdr3_aa: CASSLGSPVIQYF; cdr3_nt: TGTGCCAGCAGTTTAGGCTCCCCCGTAATTCAGTACTTC
j_call: TRBJ2-7; d_call: .; clone_size: .; v_call: TRBV27; cdr3_aa: CASSSRYGGYEQYF; cdr3_nt: TGTGCCAGCAGCTCCCGTTACGGAGGTTACGAGCAGTACTTC
j_call: TRBJ1-5; d_call: .; clone_size: .; v_call: TRBV28; cdr3_aa: CASSFRSNQPQHF; cdr3_nt: TGTGCCAGCAGTTTCAGGTCTAATCAGCCCCAGCATTTT
j_call: TRBJ1-4; d_call: .; clone_size: .; v_call: TRBV30; cdr3_aa: CAWSGDTGYEKLFF; cdr3_nt: TGTGCCTGGAGTGGGGACACAGGTTATGAAAAACTGTTTTTT
j_call: TRBJ1-5; d_call: .; clone_size: .; v_call: TRBV18; cdr3_aa: CASSLKGEAQPQHF; cdr3_nt: TGTGCCAGCTCACTTAAGGGGGAGGCTCAGCCCCAGCATTTT
j_call: TRBJ1-2; d_call: TRBD1; clone_size: .; v_call: TRBV7-9; cdr3_aa: CASSFYSTGGNYGYTF; cdr3_nt: TGTGCCAGCAGCTTCTACTCGACAGGGGGGAACTATGGCTACACCTTC
j_call: TRBJ2-3; d_call: TRBD2; clone_size: .; v_call: TRBV27; cdr3_aa: CASSREGIRGDTQYF; cdr3_nt: TGTGCCAGCAGTCGGGAGGGGATTAGAGGGGATACGCAGTATTTT
j_call: TRBJ2-6; d_call: .; clone_size: few; v_call: TRBV10-2; cdr3_aa: CASREVSGANVLTF; cdr3_nt: TGCGCCAGCAGGGAGGTCTCTGGGGCCAACGTCCTGACTTTC
j_call: TRBJ1-1; d_call: .; clone_size: .; v_call: TRBV18; cdr3_aa: CASSPRGARNEAFF; cdr3_nt: TGTGCCAGCTCACCGAGGGGCGCCCGTAATGAAGCTTTCTTT
j_call: TRBJ1-2; d_call: .; clone_size: .; v_call: TRBV15; cdr3_aa: CATSRGGFYGYTF; cdr3_nt: TGTGCCACCAGCAGAGGAGGGTTCTATGGCTACACCTTC
j_call: TRBJ2-5; d_call: .; clone_size: .; v_call: TRBV7-2; cdr3_aa: CASSQGGETQYF; cdr3_nt: TGTGCCAGCAGCCAGGGGGGGGAGACCCAGTACTTC
j_call: TRBJ1-6; d_call: .; clone_size: .; v_call: TRBV5-5; cdr3_aa: CASSLHRVTPLHF; cdr3_nt: TGTGCCAGCAGCTTGCACAGGGTGACACCCCTCCACTTT
j_call: TRBJ2-5; d_call: .; clone_size: .; v_call: TRBV30; cdr3_aa: CAWSLETQYF; cdr3_nt: TGTGCCTGGAGTCTAGAGACCCAGTACTTC
j_call: TRBJ2-5; d_call: TRBD1; clone_size: .; v_call: TRBV7-9; cdr3_aa: CASSSGTGEETQYF; cdr3_nt: TGTGCCAGCAGCTCCGGGACAGGGGAAGAGACCCAGTACTTC
j_call: TRBJ1-2; d_call: .; clone_size: .; v_call: TRBV7-2; cdr3_aa: CASSLNPGAYGYTF; cdr3_nt: TGTGCCAGCAGCCTAAATCCGGGGGCGTATGGCTACACCTTC
j_call: TRBJ1-6; d_call: .; clone_size: once; v_call: TRBV4-2; cdr3_aa: CASSQDLGRSYNSPLHF; cdr3_nt: TGTGCCAGCAGCCAAGATCTGGGCAGGTCCTATAATTCACCCCTCCACTTT
j_call: TRBJ1-4; d_call: TRBD1; clone_size: .; v_call: TRBV28; cdr3_aa: CASSSPTGGAYEKLFF; cdr3_nt: TGTGCCAGCAGTTCACCAACAGGGGGCGCATATGAAAAACTGTTTTTT
j_call: TRBJ1-5; d_call: .; clone_size: .; v_call: TRBV18; cdr3_aa: CASSPTGGLHQPQHF; cdr3_nt: TGTGCCAGCTCACCAACTGGAGGACTTCATCAGCCCCAGCATTTT
j_call: TRBJ2-7; d_call: TRBD2; clone_size: .; v_call: TRBV30; cdr3_aa: CAWSQKTAGDEQYF; cdr3_nt: TGTGCCTGGAGTCAGAAGACCGCGGGGGACGAGCAGTACTTC
j_call: TRBJ1-4; d_call: TRBD1; clone_size: .; v_call: TRBV5-1; cdr3_aa: CASSPQGVWEKLFF; cdr3_nt: TGCGCCAGCAGCCCACAGGGGGTCTGGGAAAAACTGTTTTTT
j_call: TRBJ2-7; d_call: .; clone_size: .; v_call: TRBV7-9; cdr3_aa: CASSGQGYEQYF; cdr3_nt: TGTGCCAGCAGCGGTCAGGGCTACGAGCAGTACTTC
j_call: TRBJ1-5; d_call: .; clone_size: .; v_call: TRBV6-5; cdr3_aa: CASSDKGSYQPQHF; cdr3_nt: TGTGCCAGCAGTGACAAGGGGTCTTATCAGCCCCAGCATTTT
j_call: TRBJ1-2; d_call: .; clone_size: once; v_call: TRBV6-1; cdr3_aa: CASMLGGYTF; cdr3_nt: TGTGCCAGCATGCTCGGTGGCTACACCTTC
j_call: TRBJ2-2; d_call: .; clone_size: .; v_call: TRBV4-3; cdr3_aa: CASSQQAGYTGELFF; cdr3_nt: TGCGCCAGCAGCCAACAGGCAGGGTACACCGGGGAGCTGTTTTTT
j_call: TRBJ1-5; d_call: .; clone_size: .; v_call: TRBV6-6; cdr3_aa: CASSKGGGQPQHF; cdr3_nt: TGTGCCAGCAGTAAGGGGGGCGGTCAGCCCCAGCATTTT
j_call: TRBJ1-5; d_call: TRBD1; clone_size: few; v_call: TRBV28; cdr3_aa: CASSRRGQGRESNQPQHF; cdr3_nt: TGTGCCAGCAGCCGGCGGGGACAGGGAAGGGAGAGCAATCAGCCCCAGCATTTT